A single T cell receptor beta chain is shown here with its context. Its antigen is not known. The data originate from a study of cytomegalovirus exposure and HLA in healthy donors. General study points: The study recorded over 150 TCR beta chains that were cytomegalovirus-associated.

Trimming removed 4 bases at V and 5 bases at J, with 18 bases between. Germline V gene sequence: CDR1 SGHNT, CDR2 YYREEE (reference sequence). The CDR3 covers 15 residues. Amplification used 60 Vbeta primers and 13 Jbeta primers. Repertoires were generated with immunoSEQ multiplex PCR, while TCRdb's copy carries only in-frame clones and drops some. The data hold about 110,000 clones, with about 68% observed a single time. The origin of this receptor is a woman between 35 and 50 years old in good health and CMV-seropositive. Sequencing input: PBMCs. The chain links TRBV5-4 to TRBJ2-5; tentative D call: TRBD2 (6 bases). DNA for the CDR3: TGTGCCAGCAGCAACAGTAGGGGAGGTCGCGAGACCCAGTACTTC. Its protein is CASSNSRGGRETQYF.